There are many counts of the clone carrying this T cell receptor (beta chain). The data were taken from a study of T cells in Graves' hyperthyroidism and ophthalmopathy. Study details: Peripheral blood was drawn at first diagnosis, prior to all treatment.

V gave up 7 bases and J gave up 0 bases, with 9 bases separating them. The CDR3 has 13 amino acids. Germline loops: CDR1 MDHEN, CDR2 SYDVKM. Regions amplified from RNA transcripts were the TCR beta CDR3 regions. HTBI primers were employed in a first-round RT-PCR of the TCR CDR3. TCRdb reprocessed the multiplex PCR reads via MiXCR and lists one record per CDR3 protein. The data hold about 620,000 distinct CDR3 sequences, with around 16% observed a single time. The chain has TRBV28 and TRBJ1-1; D might be TRBD1 (5 bases). The sequenced sample was blood. The clonotype comes from a woman in her 30s with Graves' hyperthyroidism. For the CDR3, the DNA is TGTGCCAGCACCTTACAGGTGAACACTGAAGCTTTCTTT. Protein product: CASTLQVNTEAFF.